Listed below are T cell receptor beta chains from one sample, sequenced in a study of vaccination effects on CD4 cells after COVID-19. Their cognate antigens are unknown. The table came from immunoSEQ multiplex PCR; TCRdb's copy has only in-frame clones and leaves some out. The sample has roughly 59,000 clones; roughly 80% are singletons. The sample here was CD4+ T cells from PBMCs cultured with HCoV-OC43 spike peptides, taken after COVID-19 vaccination. These receptors were obtained from a human donor who received a COVID-19 vaccine. The CDR3 runs from the conserved cysteine through the conserved F or W. Fields, in order: D gene, J gene, clone size, V gene, CDR3 DNA, CDR3 protein. The D gene is left open where the match is weak. A row's size may be missing; if present it is once, few, many or a size class.

NA	TRBJ1-1	NA	TRBV6-5	TGTGCCAGCAGAAGGACACCTAACACTGAAGCTTTCTTT	CASRRTPNTEAFF
NA	TRBJ1-5	once	TRBV7-2	TGTGCCAGCAGCTTAACCGTGAATAGCAATCAGCCCCAGCATTTT	CASSLTVNSNQPQHF
TRBD2	TRBJ2-3	once	TRBV27	TGTGCCAGCAGTTTCACGCCTAGCGGGGGGGCCACAGATACGCAGTATTTT	CASSFTPSGGATDTQYF
TRBD2	TRBJ2-3	NA	TRBV24-1	TGTGCCACCAGTGATCCGGGACCACACCTTGGGGGGGGAAGCACAGATACGCAGTATTTT	CATSDPGPHLGGGSTDTQYF
NA	TRBJ2-5	NA	TRBV24-1	TGTGCCACCAGTGAGCCAGGGCCTGACGAGACCCAGTACTTC	CATSEPGPDETQYF
NA	TRBJ1-5	NA	TRBV24-1	TGTGCCACCGCCGGGGATAGCAATCAGCCCCAGCATTTT	CATAGDSNQPQHF
NA	TRBJ2-3	once	TRBV7-7	TGTGCCAGCAGCTTAAGGCCCCGAAACACTGGGACCTTAACAGATACGCAGTATTTT	CASSLRPRNTGTLTDTQYF
NA	TRBJ1-2	once	TRBV7-9	TGTGCCAGCAGCTCGCAGGGACCAGACGGCTACACCTTC	CASSSQGPDGYTF
TRBD2	TRBJ2-5	NA	TRBV3-1/TRBV3-2	TGTGCCAGTGGACTAGCGGGGGAGACCCAGTACTTC	CASGLAGETQYF
NA	TRBJ1-4	NA	TRBV15	TGTGCCACCAGCACTCTTTTAAGTAATGAAAAACTGTTTTTT	CATSTLLSNEKLFF
TRBD1	TRBJ1-1	NA	TRBV5-1	TGCGCCAGCAGCTTGACGACAGGGGGGGAGATCGAAGCTTTCTTT	CASSLTTGGEIEAFF
TRBD1	TRBJ2-1	NA	TRBV2	TGTGCCAGCAGTGAAATTCCGGGACAGGGGAGGTATGAGCAGTTCTTC	CASSEIPGQGRYEQFF
NA	TRBJ2-5	NA	TRBV11-3	TGTGCCAGCAGTCGAGCCCGCCAAGAGACCCAGTACTTC	CASSRARQETQYF
TRBD1	TRBJ1-1	NA	TRBV6-2/TRBV6-3	TGTGCCAGCAGTCCGAACAGGGGGATGAACACTGAAGCTTTCTTT	CASSPNRGMNTEAFF
NA	TRBJ2-3	few	TRBV5-4	TGTGCCAGCAGCTTGGACGGGGAGGTCACAGATACGCAGTATTTT	CASSLDGEVTDTQYF
TRBD2	TRBJ2-1	NA	TRBV5-4	TGTGCCAGCAGCCCGTTAGCGGGGACCTACAATGAGCAGTTCTTC	CASSPLAGTYNEQFF
NA	TRBJ1-1	NA	TRBV18	TGTGCCAGCTCACCACCTTCGACGGCGAACACTGAAGCTTTCTTT	CASSPPSTANTEAFF
TRBD1	TRBJ1-5	NA	TRBV2	TGTGCCAGCAGTGTCGGACAGGGTCTTAATAGCAATCAGCCCCAGCATTTT	CASSVGQGLNSNQPQHF
NA	TRBJ2-1	NA	TRBV6-5	TGTGCCAGCACTCCTACGATGGGGAATGAGCAGTTCTTC	CASTPTMGNEQFF
NA	TRBJ2-5	NA	TRBV7-2	TGTGCCAGCAGCTTTTCAGAGCAGGGGACCCAGTACTTC	CASSFSEQGTQYF